The next 13 T cell receptor beta chains were all read from a single sample in a study of blood T cell repertoires in COVID-19. Sequencing was performed with immunoSEQ multiplex PCR; in TCRdb, only in-frame clones are kept and a portion is missing. The data contain 150,000 to 200,000 clones, 75% to 90% of them seen just once; the ten biggest clones take up 2.1%. Sequencing was done on a sample of peripheral blood. The receptors were gathered from a man aged 65 to 79 with active or convalescent COVID-19.

V gene TRBV7-2 combines with J gene TRBJ2-7, with TRBD1 as a possible D gene (5 bases). CDR1 is SGHTA, CDR2 FQGNSA, per germline. This CDR3 comprises 15 residues. The V end lost 1 base, the J end lost 9 bases, and 19 bases lay between the germline ends. The CDR3 region has the DNA TGTGCCAGCAGCTTAGAGCCCCCTATGGGGCGCTTGCAGTACTTC. This gives the protein CASSLEPPMGRLQYF.

This clone was seen only once. The chain joins TRBV28 to TRBJ1-5, with D perhaps matching TRBD1 (5 bases). Germline lookup yields CDR1 MDHEN and CDR2 SYDVKM. Trimming took off 8 bases at V and 0 bases at J, with 26 bases between the two ends. CDR3 length: 19 amino acids. CDR3 sequence (DNA): TGTGCCAGCGTAGAACCAATCGGCAGGGTACCGAGTAGCAATCAGCCCCAGCATTTT. It is translated as CASVEPIGRVPSSNQPQHF.

The V gene is TRBV27, the J gene TRBJ2-7; D might be TRBD1 (5 bases). The CDR3 consists of 16 residues. The V gene's germline CDR1 is MNHEY and CDR2 SMNVEV (reference sequence). V lost 8 bases and J lost 3, with 23 bases in between. The CDR3 nucleotides read TGTGCCAGCTCCACCGTGGGGCCCCGACTCCTCTACGAGCAGTACTTC. It specifies CASSTVGPRLLYEQYF.

Here the CDR3 DNA reads TGTGCCAGCAGCTTAGATTCCGTAGCGGGGGTTAGCACAGATACGCAGTATTTT. Protein sequence: CASSLDSVAGVSTDTQYF. The rearrangement uses TRBV7-2 and TRBJ2-3; 9 nucleotides align to TRBD2. This CDR3 is built from 18 residues. Germline CDR1 reads SGHTA; CDR2 reads FQGNSA. The J segment lost 0 bases and the V segment lost 1 base, leaving 8 bases of the junction unmatched. Full variable domain (outside the CDR3, taken from reference TRBV7-2 and TRBJ2-3): GAGVSQSPSNKVTEKGKDVELRCDPISGHTALYWYRQSLGQGLEFLIYFQGNSAPDKSGLPSDRFSAERTGGSVSTLTIQRTQQEDSAVYLCASSLDSVAGVSTDTQYFGPGTRLTVL.

This clone was found once. The CDR3 region has the DNA TGTGCCAGTAGCGACGTTGCTGGCGGGATCTCCTACAATGAGCAGTTCTTC. This gives the protein CASSDVAGGISYNEQFF. This rearrangement joins TRBV19 to TRBJ2-1; tentative D call: TRBD2 (6 bases). Trimming took 6 bases from V and 0 from J, leaving 18 bases between them. Germline CDR1 LNHDA, CDR2 SQIVND (reference sequence). The CDR3 length is 17 residues.

This chain uses TRBV18 with TRBJ2-5, with TRBD1 matching 7 bases. Germline V CDR1 and CDR2: KGHSH, LQKENI. The CDR3 loop spans 13 amino acids. Trimming took 5 bases from V and 5 from J; bases not matched to a gene: 5. CDR3 DNA sequence: TGTGCCAGCTCAAAGACAGGGTCCGAGACCCAGTACTTC. The encoded protein is CASSKTGSETQYF. Full variable domain (rest looked up from reference TRBV18 and TRBJ2-5): NAGVMQNPRHLVRRRGQEARLRCSPMKGHSHVYWYRQLPEEGLKFMVYLQKENIIDESGMPKERFSAEFPKEGPSILRIQQVVRGDSAAYFCASSKTGSETQYFGPGTRLLVL.

J is TRBJ1-5 and V is TRBV19; D is possibly TRBD1 (5 bases). Per the germline V gene, CDR1 is LNHDA and CDR2 is SQIVND (reference sequence). The CDR3 totals 14 residues. The ends were cut back, 4 bases at V and 5 bases at J, with 12 bases in the middle. Written as DNA, the CDR3 is TGTGCCAGTAGTAAGGGGCAGGGTCATCAGCCCCAGCATTTT. This codes for CASSKGQGHQPQHF.

The rearrangement links TRBV18 to TRBJ1-1, with D possibly TRBD1 on 5 matching bases. This CDR3 contains 13 residues. Trimming stripped 6 bases from V and 5 bases from J, with 13 bases between. Germline loops: CDR1 KGHSH, CDR2 LQKENI. The CDR3 DNA reads TGTGCCAGCTCCGCGTCCCAGGGTACTGAAGCTTTCTTT. This codes for CASSASQGTEAFF.

This chain joins TRBV9 and TRBJ1-4; the D is unclear. This CDR3 comprises 15 residues. Germline-derived CDR1 and CDR2 are SGDLS and YYNGEE. Trimming pared 3 bases from V and 5 bases from J, leaving 14 bases between. The CDR3 region has the DNA TGTGCCAGCAGCGCAACAGCTAACTTGAATGAAAAACTGTTTTTT. Translation: CASSATANLNEKLFF. Filled out from reference TRBV9 and TRBJ1-4, the complete variable domain reads DSGVTQTPKHLITATGQRVTLRCSPRSGDLSVYWYQQSLDQGLQFLIQYYNGEERAKGNILERFSAQQFPDLHSELNLSSLELGDSALYFCASSATANLNEKLFFGSGTQLSVL.

The rearrangement uses TRBV2 and TRBJ1-2; no firm D call. V lost 3 bases and J lost 8, with 10 bases in between. The germline gives CDR1 SNHLY, CDR2 FYNNEI. This CDR3 has 12 amino acids. The CDR3: CASSDGRRGYTF. The CDR3, as DNA: TGTGCCAGCAGTGATGGGAGGAGAGGCTACACCTTC. Combining the CDR3 with reference TRBV2 and TRBJ1-2 gives the whole variable domain EPEVTQTPSHQVTQMGQEVILRCVPISNHLYFYWYRQILGQKVEFLVSFYNNEISEKSEIFDDQFSVERPDGSNFTLKIRSTKLEDSAMYFCASSDGRRGYTFGSGTRLTVV.

The rearrangement uses TRBV10-3 and TRBJ2-1; 9 bases match TRBD2. The germline gives CDR1 ENHRY, CDR2 SYGVKD. The V segment lost 4 bases and the J segment 8 bases; nucleotides outside the gene matches: 9. This CDR3 contains 15 residues. CDR3 nucleotide sequence: TGTGCCATCAGTGCGTCTAGCGGGATTGTCGATGAGCAGTTCTTC. Encoded protein: CAISASSGIVDEQFF.

The chain carries TRBV7-8 and TRBJ2-5; D not certain. From germline, CDR1 is SGHVS and CDR2 FQNEAQ. This CDR3 contains 13 residues. V lost 1 base to trimming and J lost 4 bases, with 7 bases between them. The CDR3 sequence: CASSLVHGETQYF. DNA of the CDR3: TGTGCCAGCAGCTTAGTTCACGGAGAGACCCAGTACTTC.

This chain uses TRBV18 with TRBJ2-7, with TRBD1 identical over 9 bases. Germline CDR1 and CDR2: KGHSH and LQKENI. The CDR3 covers 15 residues. The V segment lost 3 bases and the J segment 6 bases; nucleotides outside the gene matches: 9. CDR3 amino acids: CASSPPAGQGSEQYF. The CDR3, as DNA: TGTGCCAGCTCACCCCCCGCGGGACAGGGTTCCGAGCAGTACTTC.